The 14 T cell receptor beta chains presented below share a single source sample, sequenced in a study of blood T cell repertoires in COVID-19. The method was immunoSEQ multiplex PCR; TCRdb's version includes in-frame clones alone and lacks a portion of them. The sample contains around 200,000 clones, around four fifths of which appear only once. The specimen was peripheral blood. The origin of the receptors is a man aged 45-65 years with active or convalescent COVID-19.

V is TRBV11-3 and J is TRBJ2-7; 11 positions match TRBD1. J gave up 5 bases and V 5 bases, and 2 bases lay outside the gene matches. This CDR3 has 13 amino acids. CDR1 SGHNT and CDR2 YENEEA come from the germline V gene. In DNA form, the CDR3 reads TGTGCCAGCAGCCCGGACAGGGGGCACGAGCAGTACTTC. Protein sequence: CASSPDRGHEQYF.

The chain joins TRBV19 to TRBJ1-5; D perhaps matches TRBD1 (5 bases). V was pared by 0 bases and J by 6 bases, with 18 bases between. Per the germline V gene, CDR1 is LNHDA and CDR2 is SQIVND (reference sequence). The CDR3 sequence is 17 residues long. CDR3 sequence: CASSIDGNGGFGQPQHF. The CDR3 coding sequence is TGTGCCAGTAGTATAGATGGGAATGGGGGGTTCGGTCAGCCCCAGCATTTT.

V is TRBV9 and J is TRBJ2-1, with 7 bases matching TRBD1. The CDR3 runs 13 residues. With 3 bases clipped from V and 6 bases from J, the junction kept 3 bases outside the gene matches. CDR1 is SGDLS and CDR2 is YYNGEE in the germline V gene. The DNA for the CDR3 is TGTGCCAGCAGCGAGGGGACAGCCAATGAGCAGTTCTTC. This encodes CASSEGTANEQFF.

The V gene is TRBV30, the J gene TRBJ2-1; 8 nucleotides match TRBD2. Germline V gene lookup returns CDR1 GTSNPN and CDR2 SVGIG (reference sequence). This CDR3 is 15 amino acids long. The V gene end was trimmed by 3 bases and the J gene end by 4 bases; junction bases not matched to a gene: 8. As DNA, the CDR3 is TGTGCCTGGAGAGGGGCGGGAGGAGTTTACAATGAGCAGTTCTTC. This sequence encodes CAWRGAGGVYNEQFF.

The rearrangement uses TRBV2 and TRBJ1-5, with D hard to call. The CDR3 extends over 14 amino acids. Per the germline V gene, CDR1 is SNHLY and CDR2 is FYNNEI. Trimming removed 2 bases at V and 4 bases at J, with 9 bases between. Here the CDR3 reads CASSEIRINQPQHF. In nucleotides, the CDR3 is TGTGCCAGCAGTGAAATCAGGATAAATCAGCCCCAGCATTTT. Full variable domain (missing parts from reference TRBV2 and TRBJ1-5): EPEVTQTPSHQVTQMGQEVILRCVPISNHLYFYWYRQILGQKVEFLVSFYNNEISEKSEIFDDQFSVERPDGSNFTLKIRSTKLEDSAMYFCASSEIRINQPQHFGDGTRLSIL.

The rearrangement links TRBV6-2 or TRBV6-3 to TRBJ1-6, with a tentative D call TRBD1 (5 bases). The CDR3 spans 17 residues. The germline V and J ends were trimmed by 4 bases and 8 bases, with 21 bases remaining between them. Germline V gene lookup returns CDR1 MNHEY and CDR2 SVGEGT. The CDR3 bases are TGTGCCAGCAGTTCCCCTCAGGGTTTGGGGTCCTATTCACCCCTCCACTTT. This encodes CASSSPQGLGSYSPLHF.

V is TRBV6-5 and J is TRBJ1-5; D not resolved. Germline CDR1 is MNHEY and CDR2 is SVGAGI. The CDR3 is 14 amino acids. V lost 8 bases to trimming and J lost 3 bases, with 14 bases between them. CDR3 bases: TGTGCCAGCTCAAAACGCGGGAACAATCAGCCCCAGCATTTT. Protein sequence: CASSKRGNNQPQHF.

The chain links TRBV6-6 to TRBJ2-3, with D possibly being TRBD1 (5 bases). The germline V and J ends were trimmed by 6 bases and 3 bases, with 10 bases remaining between them. The CDR3 consists of 13 residues. CDR1 MNHNY and CDR2 SVGAGI come from the germline V gene (reference sequence). CDR3 DNA sequence: TGTGCCAGCAGCCAGGGAAGGACAGATACGCAGTATTTT. As protein: CASSQGRTDTQYF.

The rearrangement uses TRBV11-2 and TRBJ2-3; 9 bases fit TRBD1. CDR1 is SGHAT, CDR2 FQNNGV, per germline. This CDR3 has 16 residues. V dropped 1 base and J dropped 6; count of bases not matched to a gene: 8. Here the CDR3 DNA reads TGTGCCAGCAGCTTAGGGGACAGGGTAGATGGGGATACGCAGTATTTT. Translating gives CASSLGDRVDGDTQYF.

In this sample, this clone turned up once. The chain couples TRBV12-2 to TRBJ1-1; the table's D call of TRBD1 was not tested on the DNA. TRBV12-2 is described as a pseudogene. This CDR3 region has 15 residues. The CDR3 loop reads CASRFPDRGQTEAFF. CDR3 in DNA: TGTGCAAGTCGCTTCCCCGACAGGGGGCAGACTGAAGCTTTCTTT.

The chain is built from TRBV19 and TRBJ1-2, with a tentative D call TRBD1 (5 bases). The germline gives CDR1 LNHDA, CDR2 SQIVND (reference sequence). Trimming stripped 6 bases from V and 6 bases from J, with 11 bases between. CDR3 length: 12 residues. The CDR3 loop is CASSRRGDGYTF. The DNA for the CDR3 is TGTGCCAGTAGCCGAAGGGGCGATGGCTACACCTTC. The full variable domain, its missing parts supplied by reference TRBV19 and TRBJ1-2, is DGGITQSPKYLFRKEGQNVTLSCEQNLNHDAMYWYRQDPGQGLRLIYYSQIVNDFQKGDIAEGYSVSREKKESFPLTVTSAQKNPTAFYLCASSRRGDGYTFGSGTRLTVV.

The chain combines TRBV4-1 with TRBJ1-1; D might be TRBD1 (6 bases). From germline, CDR1 is MGHRA and CDR2 YSYEKL. This CDR3 has 15 amino acids. The V end lost 3 bases, the J end lost 3 bases, and 14 bases lay between the germline ends. For the CDR3, the DNA is TGCGCCAGCAGCCACGCGTTACAGGGTGACACTGAAGCTTTCTTT. Translation: CASSHALQGDTEAFF.

CDR3 residues: CASSPGTSGYNEQFF. CDR3 bases: TGTGCCAGCAGCCCAGGGACTAGCGGATACAATGAGCAGTTCTTC. The V gene is TRBV9, the J gene TRBJ2-1; 11 bases are shared with TRBD2. CDR3 length equals 15 residues. Per germline, CDR1 SGDLS and CDR2 YYNGEE. V gave up 4 bases and J gave up 4 bases; unmatched junction bases: 4. Based on the CDR3 plus reference TRBV9 and TRBJ2-1, the full variable domain is DSGVTQTPKHLITATGQRVTLRCSPRSGDLSVYWYQQSLDQGLQFLIQYYNGEERAKGNILERFSAQQFPDLHSELNLSSLELGDSALYFCASSPGTSGYNEQFFGPGTRLTVL.

The CDR3 nucleotides are TGTGCCAGCAGCTTCACCAGGTCCAACACTGAAGCTTTCTTT. The encoded protein is CASSFTRSNTEAFF. The chain is built from TRBV7-2 and TRBJ1-1; no firm D call. Germline CDR1 reads SGHTA; CDR2 reads FQGNSA. This CDR3 has 14 residues. V dropped 3 bases and J dropped 2 bases, with 10 bases sitting between them.